This T cell receptor beta chain was sequenced for a study of T cell responses to AZD1222 COVID-19 vaccine. Sequenced by immunoSEQ multiplex PCR; TCRdb stores in-frame clones only, minus some. The repertoire consists of roughly 200,000 clones, with 93% occurring once and the leading ten covering over 0.95%. Per the germline V gene, CDR1 is KGHDR and CDR2 is SFDVKD. This CDR3 comprises 12 residues. The ends were cut back, 10 bases at V and 2 bases at J, with 10 bases in the middle. The source was peripheral blood, collected on day 0 of MenACWY control vaccination. The rearrangement links TRBV24-1 to TRBJ1-2; D is undetermined. The sequence was obtained from an adult in good health. Here the CDR3 DNA reads TGTGCCACTCACCGGGAGAACTATGGCTACACCTTC. This encodes CATHRENYGYTF.